These 3 T cell receptor beta chains share one sample of origin, sequenced in a study of identical twins (TCRdb year 2016). The library was built by means of 5' RACE. Sequencing was carried out with an Illumina HiSeq 2000. The public reads were reprocessed in TCRdb via fastp at Q25 and MiXCR, keeping in-frame beta chains. Records with the same CDR3 protein are collapsed into one entry carrying the most frequent genes and DNA. Within this sample are 300,000 to 400,000 distinct CDR3 sequences, with around 9.7% of them counted one time only. About 8.1% of the sample rests with the top ten. Sequencing used naive T cells sorted from blood. In the paper's terms, the cell subset or site label means: cells isolated with a human naive T-cell isolation kit. These receptor sequences come from a woman between 45 and 60 years old in good health.

There are many counts of this clonotype. The rearrangement uses TRBV25-1 and TRBJ2-7; either TRBD1 or TRBD2 may fit D (5 bases each). The CDR3 sequence is 12 residues long. V lost 6 bases and J 12 bases, leaving 18 bases between the germline ends. Germline CDR1 is MGHDK and CDR2 is SYGVNS. Written as DNA, the CDR3 is TGTGCCAGCAGGGGGGTGAGGGACCAGACGTACTTC. Its protein is CASRGVRDQTYF.

This clonotype was detected a few times. The V call is TRBV6-5, the J call TRBJ2-7, with TRBD2 identical over 7 bases. Germline values: CDR1 MNHEY, CDR2 SVGAGI. CDR3 size: 15 residues. With 2 bases clipped from V and 2 bases from J, the junction kept 6 bases outside the gene matches. The CDR3 loop reads CASSYQAGDPYEQYF. The CDR3 DNA reads TGTGCCAGCAGTTACCAGGCGGGAGACCCCTACGAGCAGTACTTC.

The V call is TRBV20-1, the J call TRBJ2-5; D remains ambiguous. Germline assignment: CDR1 DFQATT and CDR2 SNEGSKA (reference sequence). This CDR3 contains 14 residues. Deletions cut 4 bases from V and 1 base from J, with 13 bases between. The chain's CDR3 is CSAKKPTSQETQYF. In nucleotides, the CDR3 is TGCAGTGCTAAGAAACCAACCTCCCAAGAGACCCAGTACTTC.